Sequencing of this T cell receptor (beta chain) was carried out in a study of blood T cell repertoires in COVID-19. Profiling relied on immunoSEQ multiplex PCR, and the TCRdb table lists in-frame clones only, not all of them. The table has 200,000 to 250,000 clones, 82% seen once. The CDR3 runs 16 residues. Per the germline V gene, CDR1 is MGHRA and CDR2 is YSYEKL. The V segment lost 2 bases and the J segment 4 bases; nucleotides outside the gene matches: 7. The chain recombines TRBV4-1 with TRBJ2-7; 11 bases map to TRBD1. The origin of this receptor is a man aged 40-50 years who had recovered from COVID-19. Sequencing was carried out using PBMCs or T cells enriched from blood (not recorded which). The CDR3: CASSQSTGTGGYEQYF. The DNA of the CDR3 is TGCGCCAGCAGCCAATCCACCGGGACAGGGGGGTACGAGCAGTACTTC.